The 15 T cell receptor beta chains reported below all come from one sample, sequenced in a study of CD8 T cells in Susac syndrome. Reverse transcription of about 0.5 to 1 ug RNA was carried out with random hexamers. TCRdb recomputed calls from the immunoSEQ multiplex PCR reads with MiXCR, one row per CDR3 protein. This sample has around 170,000 distinct CDR3 sequences, with roughly 95% found just once. Sequenced sample: CD4+ T cells from PBMCs. The receptor set was obtained from a human donor with Susac syndrome.

The chain is built from TRBV24-1 and TRBJ2-3; tentative D call: TRBD1 (5 bases). The germline V gene encodes CDR1 KGHDR and CDR2 SFDVKD. The CDR3 is 15 amino acids. V dropped 3 bases and J dropped 4 bases, with 13 bases sitting between them. The CDR3 loop reads CATSDPTEVSDTQYF. DNA of the CDR3: TGTGCCACCAGTGATCCGACAGAAGTGTCAGATACGCAGTATTTT.

The chain recombines TRBV18 with TRBJ2-3; 7 positions match TRBD1. Looked up from germline, CDR1 is KGHSH and CDR2 is LQKENI. The trim removed 4 bases at V and 2 bases at J, leaving 6 bases unmatched. The CDR3 contains 15 residues. The CDR3 reads CASSLNRGTTDTQYF. CDR3 in DNA: TGTGCCAGCTCACTTAACAGGGGAACCACAGATACGCAGTATTTT.

This clonotype has a single count. V is TRBV19 and J is TRBJ1-6; D not certain. V lost 5 bases and J 7 bases, leaving 24 bases between the germline ends. Germline V CDR1 and CDR2: LNHDA, SQIVND (reference sequence). The CDR3 has 18 amino acids. The CDR3 sequence: CASSPTPLWTGGNSPLHF. The CDR3 region has the DNA TGTGCCAGTAGTCCTACCCCGCTATGGACCGGAGGGAATTCACCCCTCCACTTT.

V and J are TRBV29-1 and TRBJ2-3, with 8 nucleotides matching TRBD1. The trim removed 4 bases at V and 3 bases at J, leaving 3 bases unmatched. The germline V gene encodes CDR1 SQVTM and CDR2 ANQGSEA. This CDR3 region has 13 residues. In DNA, the CDR3 is TGCAGCGTTGCGCAGGGGGCTACAGATACGCAGTATTTT. It specifies CSVAQGATDTQYF.

The chain recombines TRBV20-1 with TRBJ2-1; 15 positions agree with TRBD2. Germline V gives CDR1 DFQATT, CDR2 SNEGSKA (reference sequence). After removal of 5 bases from V and 4 bases from J, the junction contained 9 bases not matched to a gene. CDR3 length: 17 amino acids. CDR3 DNA sequence: TGCAGTGCTTCTCCCCGCGGGACTAGCGGGGGGTACAATGAGCAGTTCTTC. Translated, it gives CSASPRGTSGGYNEQFF.

This chain links TRBV12-3 or TRBV12-4 with TRBJ2-7; the D gene is possibly TRBD2 (5 bases). Trimming removed 5 bases at V and 5 bases at J, with 16 bases between. This CDR3 has 14 residues. In DNA, the CDR3 is TGTGCCAGCAGTACGATGAGGGTTTCGGACGAGCAGTACTTC. Translating gives CASSTMRVSDEQYF.

The rearrangement uses TRBV24-1 and TRBJ1-5; D is possibly TRBD1 (5 bases). This CDR3 contains 14 residues. Germline CDR1 and CDR2: KGHDR and SFDVKD. The V gene lost 4 bases and the J gene lost 2 bases, with 8 bases spanning the gap. The CDR3 is CATSDGRGNQPQHF. CDR3 sequence (DNA): TGTGCCACCAGTGACGGCAGGGGCAATCAGCCCCAGCATTTT.

This sequence joins TRBV6-6 and TRBJ1-2; no definite D call. From germline, CDR1 is MNHNY and CDR2 SVGAGI (reference sequence). The CDR3 loop spans 14 amino acids. The V end was cut by 2 bases, the J end by 2 bases, with 9 bases between. CDR3 protein: CASSYDRGNYGYTF. The CDR3 region has the DNA TGTGCCAGCAGTTACGACCGCGGCAACTATGGCTACACCTTC.

The rearrangement joins TRBV20-1 to TRBJ2-5; 10 nucleotides align to TRBD2. CDR1 and CDR2 from the germline V gene are DFQATT and SNEGSKA (reference sequence). CDR3 size: 15 residues. V was clipped by 3 bases and J by 5 bases; unmatched bases: 9. This chain's CDR3 is CSARAPGLARETQYF. The CDR3, as DNA: TGCAGTGCTAGGGCCCCGGGACTAGCGCGGGAGACCCAGTACTTC.

J is TRBJ1-6 and V is TRBV20-1; D is uncertain. The CDR3 consists of 14 residues. Germline lookup yields CDR1 DFQATT and CDR2 SNEGSKA (reference sequence). Between the trimmed V and J ends, which lost 3 bases and 0 bases, there was a span of 6 bases. CDR3 DNA: TGCAGTGCTAGTGTGAGCTCCTATAATTCACCCCTCCACTTT. Protein product: CSASVSSYNSPLHF.

The chain carries TRBV29-1 and TRBJ1-1, with D maybe TRBD1 (5 bases). V lost 3 bases, J lost 6 bases, and 14 bases lay in between. CDR1 is SQVTM, CDR2 ANQGSEA, per germline. The CDR3 loop spans 13 amino acids. The CDR3 DNA follows: TGCAGCGTTGACCCGGGACTATCCGCTGAAGCTTTCTTT. Translated: CSVDPGLSAEAFF.

The chain carries TRBV10-3 and TRBJ1-1, with 7 bases matching TRBD1. Germline values: CDR1 ENHRY, CDR2 SYGVKD. The V and J ends lost 2 bases and 5 bases, in that order; junction bases with no gene match: 2. The CDR3 is 13 amino acids. DNA of the CDR3: TGTGCCATCAGTGAGCAGACAGGGACTGAAGCTTTCTTT. Protein: CAISEQTGTEAFF.

The CDR3 loop reads CASSQGIRGGYNEQFF. The CDR3 coding sequence is TGTGCCAGCAGCCAGGGAATCCGGGGGGGATACAATGAGCAGTTCTTC. The chain has TRBV3-1 and TRBJ2-1, with 8 bases fitting TRBD2. The V gene end was trimmed by 3 bases and the J gene end by 4 bases; junction bases not matched to a gene: 8. The CDR3 runs 16 residues. CDR1 and CDR2 from the germline V gene are LGHDT and YNNKEL (reference sequence).

This chain joins TRBV5-6 and TRBJ2-2; TRBD2 matches at 8 bases. V lost 4 bases, J lost 7 bases, and 9 bases stayed unmatched. CDR1 is SGHDT and CDR2 is YYEEEE in the germline V gene. This CDR3 is 15 amino acids long. The CDR3 DNA reads as TGTGCCAGCAGCGGAGCGGGGGCCCAAGGCGGGGAGCTGTTTTTT. It yields the protein CASSGAGAQGGELFF.

This rearrangement joins TRBV20-1 to TRBJ2-3, with D unclear. Germline V lookup: CDR1 DFQATT, CDR2 SNEGSKA (reference sequence). CDR3 length: 13 amino acids. V was shortened by 1 base and J by 5 bases, with 10 bases between the two germline ends. The CDR3 DNA reads TGCAGTGCTAGAGCGTATGCGTTAGATACGCAGTATTTT. Translation gives CSARAYALDTQYF.